These 9 T cell receptor beta chains were all obtained from the same sample, sequenced in a study of CD8 T cells in Susac syndrome (dated by TCRdb to the late 2010s). Libraries were prepared through the immunoSEQ multiplex PCR assay. RNA was extracted using the RNeasy kit, and about 0.45 to 1 microgram was reverse transcribed with random hexamers. Clones were called with MiXCR by TCRdb after fastp trimmed the public reads at Q25, and only in-frame beta chains were retained. Here each entry gathers all rows of one CDR3 protein and keeps the most common genes and DNA. Recorded for this sample are 210,000 or so distinct CDR3 sequences; over 90% of them occurred a single time. Together, the top ten hold 0.15% of the sample. Sequencing used CD4+ T cells from PBMCs. These TCRs come from a human donor with Susac syndrome.

The chain carries TRBV9 and TRBJ1-6; D gene unclear. The CDR3 has 15 residues. Germline V lookup: CDR1 SGDLS, CDR2 YYNGEE. V was clipped by 0 bases and J by 4 bases, with 8 bases between them. Here the CDR3 reads CASSVAADYNSPLHF. The DNA of the CDR3 is TGTGCCAGCAGCGTAGCGGCAGATTATAATTCACCCCTCCACTTT.

This clonotype was seen just once. The rearrangement joins TRBV30 to TRBJ2-4, with D unclear. Trimming left V 3 bases short and J 6 bases short, with 9 bases between. Germline-derived CDR1 and CDR2 are GTSNPN and SVGIG (reference sequence). The CDR3 contains 12 residues. The CDR3, as DNA: TGTGCCTGGAGGGATGTTAGAAACATTCAGTACTTC. Amino acid sequence: CAWRDVRNIQYF. The full variable domain, rest sourced from reference TRBV30 and TRBJ2-4, is SQTIHQWPATLVQPVGSPLSLECTVEGTSNPNLYWYRQAAGRGLQLLFYSVGIGQISSEVPQNLSASRPQDRQFILSSKKLLLSDSGFYLCAWRDVRNIQYFGAGTRLSVL.

The V call is TRBV30, the J call TRBJ1-2, with D possibly being TRBD1 (6 bases). The CDR3 is 14 amino acids. Germline assignment: CDR1 GTSNPN and CDR2 SVGIG (reference sequence). With 5 bases removed from V and 0 bases from J, the gap between germline ends came to 13 bases. CDR3 loop: CAWAGTPSNYGYTF. The DNA for the CDR3 is TGTGCCTGGGCCGGGACACCTTCTAACTATGGCTACACCTTC.

The V gene is TRBV9, the J gene TRBJ1-4; 10 positions agree with TRBD1. V trimming: 4 bases; J trimming: 7 bases; junction bases outside the gene matches: 7. CDR1 is SGDLS, CDR2 YYNGEE, per germline. The CDR3 has 15 residues. The CDR3 nucleotides read TGTGCCAGCAGCCTTAGGGACAGGGGAGGTGAAAAACTGTTTTTT. This gives the protein CASSLRDRGGEKLFF.

The chain recombines TRBV12-3 or TRBV12-4 with TRBJ1-6, with TRBD1 as a possible D gene (5 bases). The CDR3 totals 15 residues. Trimming took off 6 bases at V and 4 bases at J, with 13 bases between the two ends. The CDR3 spells CASRPVGGYNSPLHF. In nucleotides, the CDR3 is TGTGCCAGCAGACCAGTTGGGGGTTATAATTCACCCCTCCACTTT.

This chain uses TRBV12-5 with TRBJ1-6; no firm D call. The CDR3 contains 14 residues. In germline, CDR1 is LGHNT, CDR2 FRNRAP. V was shortened by 1 base and J by 4 bases, with 5 bases between the two germline ends. The DNA for the CDR3 is TGTGCTAGTGGTTTGGGGTCTTATAATTCACCCCTCCACTTT. As protein: CASGLGSYNSPLHF. The full variable domain, with the rest looked up from reference TRBV12-5 and TRBJ1-6, is DARVTQTPRHKVTEMGQEVTMRCQPILGHNTVFWYRQTMMQGLELLAYFRNRAPLDDSGMPKDRFSAEMPDATLATLKIQPSEPRDSAVYFCASGLGSYNSPLHFGNGTRLTVT.

The chain employs TRBV2 and TRBJ1-6; no reliable D call. This CDR3 comprises 18 residues. V dropped 4 bases and J dropped 0 bases, with 16 bases sitting between them. The germline gives CDR1 SNHLY, CDR2 FYNNEI. DNA of the CDR3: TGTGCCAGCAGTGTATCCCCAATGAGGAGCTCCTATAATTCACCCCTCCACTTT. It codes for CASSVSPMRSSYNSPLHF.

The genes are TRBV6-2 or TRBV6-3 and TRBJ2-2; perhaps TRBD1 as D (6 bases). Between the trimmed V and J ends, which lost 7 bases and 2 bases, there was a span of 17 bases. The CDR3 is 16 amino acids. Germline V gives CDR1 MNHEY, CDR2 SVGEGT. The CDR3 loop is CASTPNRAGNTGELFF. CDR3 nucleotides: TGTGCCAGCACCCCCAACAGGGCGGGTAACACCGGGGAGCTGTTTTTT.

The V call is TRBV19, the J call TRBJ2-6; 8 bases align to TRBD1. The V segment lost 8 bases and the J segment 0 bases; nucleotides outside the gene matches: 6. The CDR3 consists of 16 residues. Germline assignment: CDR1 LNHDA and CDR2 SQIVND (reference sequence). CDR3 sequence reads: CASDGTGDSGANVLTF. CDR3 sequence (DNA): TGTGCCAGTGATGGGACAGGAGACTCTGGGGCCAACGTCCTGACTTTC.